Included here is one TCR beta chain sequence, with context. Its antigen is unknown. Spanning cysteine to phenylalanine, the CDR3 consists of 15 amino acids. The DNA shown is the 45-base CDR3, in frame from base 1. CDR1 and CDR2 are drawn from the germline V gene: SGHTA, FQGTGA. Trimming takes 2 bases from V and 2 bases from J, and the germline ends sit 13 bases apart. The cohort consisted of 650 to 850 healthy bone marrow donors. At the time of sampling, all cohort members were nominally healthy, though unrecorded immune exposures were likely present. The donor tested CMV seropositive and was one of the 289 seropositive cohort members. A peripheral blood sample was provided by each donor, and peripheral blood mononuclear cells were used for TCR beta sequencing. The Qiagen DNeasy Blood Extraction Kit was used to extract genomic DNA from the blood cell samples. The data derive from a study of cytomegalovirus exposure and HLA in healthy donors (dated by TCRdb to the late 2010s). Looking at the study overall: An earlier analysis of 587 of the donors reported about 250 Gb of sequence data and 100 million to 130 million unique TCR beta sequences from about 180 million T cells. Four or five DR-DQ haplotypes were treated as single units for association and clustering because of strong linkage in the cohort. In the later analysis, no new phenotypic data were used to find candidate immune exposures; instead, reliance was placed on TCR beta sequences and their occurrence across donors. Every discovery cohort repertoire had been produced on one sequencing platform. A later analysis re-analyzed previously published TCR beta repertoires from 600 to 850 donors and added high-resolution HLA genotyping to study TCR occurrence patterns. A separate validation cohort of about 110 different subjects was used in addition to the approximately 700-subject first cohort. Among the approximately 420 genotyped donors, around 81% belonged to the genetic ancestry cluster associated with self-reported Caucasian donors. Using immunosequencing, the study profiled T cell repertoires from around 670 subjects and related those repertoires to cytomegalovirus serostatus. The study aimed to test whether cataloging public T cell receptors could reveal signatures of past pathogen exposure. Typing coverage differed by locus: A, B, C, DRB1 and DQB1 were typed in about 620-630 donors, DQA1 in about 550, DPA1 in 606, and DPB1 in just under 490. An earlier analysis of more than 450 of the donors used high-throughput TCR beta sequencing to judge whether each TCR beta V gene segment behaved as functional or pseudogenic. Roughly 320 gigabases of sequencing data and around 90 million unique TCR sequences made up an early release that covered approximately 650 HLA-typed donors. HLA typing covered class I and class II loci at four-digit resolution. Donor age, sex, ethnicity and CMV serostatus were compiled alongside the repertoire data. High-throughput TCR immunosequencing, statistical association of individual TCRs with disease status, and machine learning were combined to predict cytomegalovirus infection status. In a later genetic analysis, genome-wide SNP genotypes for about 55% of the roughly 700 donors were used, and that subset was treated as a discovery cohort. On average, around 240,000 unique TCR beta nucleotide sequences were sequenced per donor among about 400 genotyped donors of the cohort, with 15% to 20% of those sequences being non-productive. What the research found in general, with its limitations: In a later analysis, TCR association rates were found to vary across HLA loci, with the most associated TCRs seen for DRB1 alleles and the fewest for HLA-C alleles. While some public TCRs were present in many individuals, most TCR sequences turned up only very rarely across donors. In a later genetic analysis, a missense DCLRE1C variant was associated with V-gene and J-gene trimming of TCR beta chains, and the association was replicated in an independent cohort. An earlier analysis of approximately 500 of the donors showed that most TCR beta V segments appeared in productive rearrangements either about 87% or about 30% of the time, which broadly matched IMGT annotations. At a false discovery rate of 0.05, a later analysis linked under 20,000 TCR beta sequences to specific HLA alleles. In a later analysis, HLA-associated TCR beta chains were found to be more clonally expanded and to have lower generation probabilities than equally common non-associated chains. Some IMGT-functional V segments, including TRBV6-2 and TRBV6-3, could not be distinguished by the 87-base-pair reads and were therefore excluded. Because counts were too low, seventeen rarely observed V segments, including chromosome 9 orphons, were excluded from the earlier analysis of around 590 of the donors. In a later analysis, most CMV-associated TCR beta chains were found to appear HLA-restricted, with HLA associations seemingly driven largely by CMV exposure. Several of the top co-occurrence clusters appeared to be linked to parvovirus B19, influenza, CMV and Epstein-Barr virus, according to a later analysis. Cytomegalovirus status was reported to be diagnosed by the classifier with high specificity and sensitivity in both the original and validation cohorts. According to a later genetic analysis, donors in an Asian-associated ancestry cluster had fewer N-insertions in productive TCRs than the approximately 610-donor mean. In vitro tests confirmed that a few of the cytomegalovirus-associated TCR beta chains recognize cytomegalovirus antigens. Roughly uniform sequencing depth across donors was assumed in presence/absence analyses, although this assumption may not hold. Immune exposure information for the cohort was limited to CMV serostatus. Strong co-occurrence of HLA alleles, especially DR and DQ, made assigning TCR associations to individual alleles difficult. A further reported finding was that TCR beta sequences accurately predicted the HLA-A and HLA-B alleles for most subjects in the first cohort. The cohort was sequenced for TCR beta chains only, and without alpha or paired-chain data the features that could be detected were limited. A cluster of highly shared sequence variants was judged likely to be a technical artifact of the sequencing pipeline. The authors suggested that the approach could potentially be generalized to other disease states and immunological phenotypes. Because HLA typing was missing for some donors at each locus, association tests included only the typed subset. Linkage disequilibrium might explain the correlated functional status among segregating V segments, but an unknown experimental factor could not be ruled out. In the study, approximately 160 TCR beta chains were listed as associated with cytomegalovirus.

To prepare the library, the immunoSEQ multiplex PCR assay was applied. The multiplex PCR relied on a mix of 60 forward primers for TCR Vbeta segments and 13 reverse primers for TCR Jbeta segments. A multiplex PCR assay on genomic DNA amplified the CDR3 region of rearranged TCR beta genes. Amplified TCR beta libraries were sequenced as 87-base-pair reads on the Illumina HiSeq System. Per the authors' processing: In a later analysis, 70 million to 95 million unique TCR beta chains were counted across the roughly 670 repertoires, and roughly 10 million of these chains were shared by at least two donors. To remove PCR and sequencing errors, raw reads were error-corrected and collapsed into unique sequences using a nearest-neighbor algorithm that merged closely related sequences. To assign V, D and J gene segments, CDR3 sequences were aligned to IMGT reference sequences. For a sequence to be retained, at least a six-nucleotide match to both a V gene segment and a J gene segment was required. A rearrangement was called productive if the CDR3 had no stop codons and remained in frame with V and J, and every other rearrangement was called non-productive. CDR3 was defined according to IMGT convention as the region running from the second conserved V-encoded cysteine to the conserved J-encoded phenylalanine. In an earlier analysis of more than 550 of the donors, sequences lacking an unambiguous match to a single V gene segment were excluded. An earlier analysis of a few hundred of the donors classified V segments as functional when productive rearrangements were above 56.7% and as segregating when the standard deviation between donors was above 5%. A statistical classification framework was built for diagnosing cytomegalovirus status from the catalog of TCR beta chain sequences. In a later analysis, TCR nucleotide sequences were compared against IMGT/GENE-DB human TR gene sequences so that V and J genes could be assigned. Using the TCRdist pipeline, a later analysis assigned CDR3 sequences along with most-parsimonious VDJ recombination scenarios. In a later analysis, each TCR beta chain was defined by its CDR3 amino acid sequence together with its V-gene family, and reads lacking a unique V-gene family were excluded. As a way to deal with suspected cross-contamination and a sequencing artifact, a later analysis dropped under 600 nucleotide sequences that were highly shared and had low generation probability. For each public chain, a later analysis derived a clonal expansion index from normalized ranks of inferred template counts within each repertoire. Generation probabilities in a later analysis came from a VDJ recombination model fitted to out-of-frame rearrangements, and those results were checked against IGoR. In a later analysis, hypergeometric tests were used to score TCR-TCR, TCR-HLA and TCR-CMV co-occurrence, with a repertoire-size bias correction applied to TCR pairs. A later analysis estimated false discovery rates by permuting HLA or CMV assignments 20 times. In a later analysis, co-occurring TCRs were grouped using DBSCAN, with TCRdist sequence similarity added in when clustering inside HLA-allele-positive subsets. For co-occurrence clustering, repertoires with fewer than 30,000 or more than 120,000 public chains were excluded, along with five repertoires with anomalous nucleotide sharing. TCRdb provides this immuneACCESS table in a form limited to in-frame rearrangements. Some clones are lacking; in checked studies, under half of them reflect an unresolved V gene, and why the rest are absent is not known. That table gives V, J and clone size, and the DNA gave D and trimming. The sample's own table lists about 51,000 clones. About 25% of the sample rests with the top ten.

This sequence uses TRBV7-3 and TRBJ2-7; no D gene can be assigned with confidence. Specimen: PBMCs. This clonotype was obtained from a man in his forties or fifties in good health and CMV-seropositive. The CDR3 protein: CASSLGSGYTYEQYF. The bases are TGTGCCAGCAGCTTAGGATCAGGCTACACCTACGAGCAGTACTTC.